This T cell receptor beta chain was documented in a study of regulatory T cells in long-lasting Graves disease. The study, taken as a whole, reports: Persistent disease favored TRBV28, TRBJ1-2 and TRBJ2-5.

The V gene lost 6 bases and the J gene lost 3 bases, with 11 bases spanning the gap. Germline CDR1 reads SNHLY; CDR2 reads FYNNEI. The CDR3 spans 13 residues. Investigators prepared the TCR beta libraries by applying iRepertoire HTBI primers and Arm-PCR of CDR3 regions. One entry per CDR3 protein, called by TCRdb with MiXCR from the multiplex PCR reads. The table has roughly 560,000 distinct CDR3 sequences, about 16% seen once. Many counts were recorded for this clonotype. As yet, its antigen is unknown. Time point of the sample: newly diagnosed GD, antithyroid drugs for less than 3 months. RNA isolated from PBMCs was used to make the TCR library. This sample also belongs to another study, concerning T cells in Graves' hyperthyroidism and ophthalmopathy. That report adds: The blood repertoire included most of the expanded thyroid clonotypes above 0.001.

The sequenced sample was peripheral blood mononuclear cells (PBMCs), obtained at new diagnosis, from a patient treated with antithyroid drugs. The chain links TRBV2 to TRBJ1-2; no clear D gene. The sequence was collected from a woman aged 40-65 years with Graves disease. CDR3 in amino acids: CASSAQGYYGYTF. The DNA of the CDR3 is TGTGCCAGCAGCGCCCAAGGGTACTATGGCTACACCTTC.